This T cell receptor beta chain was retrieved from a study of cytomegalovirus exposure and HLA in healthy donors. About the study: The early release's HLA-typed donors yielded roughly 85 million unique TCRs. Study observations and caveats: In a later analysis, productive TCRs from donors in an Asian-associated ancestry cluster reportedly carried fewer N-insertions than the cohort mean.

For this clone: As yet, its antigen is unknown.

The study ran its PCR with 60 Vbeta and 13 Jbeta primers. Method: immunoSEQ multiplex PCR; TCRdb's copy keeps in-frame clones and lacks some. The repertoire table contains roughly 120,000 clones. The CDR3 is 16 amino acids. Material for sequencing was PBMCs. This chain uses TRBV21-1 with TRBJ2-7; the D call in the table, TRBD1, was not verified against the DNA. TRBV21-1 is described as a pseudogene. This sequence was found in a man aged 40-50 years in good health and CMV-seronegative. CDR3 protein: CASSKFNWDSGYEQYF. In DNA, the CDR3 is TGTGCCAGCAGCAAATTTAATTGGGACAGCGGCTACGAGCAGTACTTC.